This T cell receptor beta chain is from a study of shared clonotypes between healthy human individuals. Germline CDR1 reads LNHDA; CDR2 reads SQIVND (reference sequence). The CDR3 has 14 amino acids. V lost 3 bases, J lost 0 bases, and 8 bases lay in between. Study outcomes and limitations: Naive subsets generally had larger estimated richness than memory subsets.

About this clone: The antigen is undetermined.

It was into CD45RA+ naive and CD45RA-negative memory subsets that the CD4+ cells were split. Deep was the level used in running the assay. Here immunoSEQ multiplex PCR was the method, and the copy in TCRdb shows in-frame clones only, minus some. The sample lists about 980,000 clones, over 75% seen once, with about 1.5% in the top ten. The sample comprised memory CD4+ T cells sorted from blood. As for subset: CD45RA-negative fraction. The origin of this receptor is a man aged 18 to 30 in good health. V is TRBV19 and J is TRBJ1-2; D is unresolved. The CDR3 protein is CASSIGSANYGYTF. In DNA, the CDR3 is TGTGCCAGTAGTATCGGGTCCGCTAACTATGGCTACACCTTC.